Sequencing of this TCR beta chain was carried out in a study of cytomegalovirus exposure and HLA in healthy donors. Turning to the study itself: Drawn from HLA-typed donors, tens of millions of unique TCRs were held in an early data release.

Study-wide findings and caveats: Within an earlier analysis, most TCR beta V segments proved productive either about 87% or about 30% of the time. HLA allele associations emerged for about 16,000 TCR beta sequences in a later analysis, at 0.05 false discovery rate. It was only CMV serostatus that was available as immune exposure information.

Primers included in the PCR were 60 Vbeta and 13 Jbeta primers. The assay was immunoSEQ multiplex PCR, and TCRdb's table has in-frame clones only and misses some. The sample contains around 190,000 clones, under 85% of which appear only once. About this clone: Its specificity is unknown.

The sample taken for sequencing was PBMCs. This clonotype was obtained from a young woman in good health and CMV-seronegative.

The CDR3 here is CASSPTTSGKNTGELFF. In DNA form, the CDR3 reads TGTGCCAGCTCACCCACGACTAGCGGGAAGAACACCGGGGAGCTGTTTTTT. The rearrangement links TRBV18 to TRBJ2-2; 11 nucleotides line up with TRBD2. Trimming took 3 bases from V and 1 from J; bases not matched to a gene: 4. Germline V gene data show CDR1 as KGHSH and CDR2 as LQKENI. The CDR3 runs 17 residues.